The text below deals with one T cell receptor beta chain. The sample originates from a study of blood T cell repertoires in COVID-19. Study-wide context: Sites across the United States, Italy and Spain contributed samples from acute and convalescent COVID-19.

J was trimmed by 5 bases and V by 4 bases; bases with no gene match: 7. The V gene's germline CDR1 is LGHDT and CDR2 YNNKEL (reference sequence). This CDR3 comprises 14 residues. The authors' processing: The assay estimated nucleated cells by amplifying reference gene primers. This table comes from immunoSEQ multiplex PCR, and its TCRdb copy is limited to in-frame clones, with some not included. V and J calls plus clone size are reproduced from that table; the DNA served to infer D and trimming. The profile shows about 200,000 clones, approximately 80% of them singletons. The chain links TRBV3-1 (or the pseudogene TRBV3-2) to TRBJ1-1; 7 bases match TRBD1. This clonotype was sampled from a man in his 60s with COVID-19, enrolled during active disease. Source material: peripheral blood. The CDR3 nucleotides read TGTGCCAGCAGCCCACAACAGGGGCGGACTGAAGCTTTCTTT. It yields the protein CASSPQQGRTEAFF.